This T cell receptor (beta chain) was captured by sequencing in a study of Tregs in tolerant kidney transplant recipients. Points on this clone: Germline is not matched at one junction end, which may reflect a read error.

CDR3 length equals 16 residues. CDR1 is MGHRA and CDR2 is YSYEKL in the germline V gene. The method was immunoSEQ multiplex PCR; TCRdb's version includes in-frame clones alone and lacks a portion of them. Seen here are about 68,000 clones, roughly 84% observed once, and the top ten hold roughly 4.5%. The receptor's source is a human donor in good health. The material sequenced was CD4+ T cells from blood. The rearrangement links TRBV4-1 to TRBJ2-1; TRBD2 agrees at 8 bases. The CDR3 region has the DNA TGCGCCAGCAGCCAAGTGTGGACTAGCTCCTCCAATGAGCAGTTCTTC. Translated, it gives CASSQVWTSSSNEQFF.